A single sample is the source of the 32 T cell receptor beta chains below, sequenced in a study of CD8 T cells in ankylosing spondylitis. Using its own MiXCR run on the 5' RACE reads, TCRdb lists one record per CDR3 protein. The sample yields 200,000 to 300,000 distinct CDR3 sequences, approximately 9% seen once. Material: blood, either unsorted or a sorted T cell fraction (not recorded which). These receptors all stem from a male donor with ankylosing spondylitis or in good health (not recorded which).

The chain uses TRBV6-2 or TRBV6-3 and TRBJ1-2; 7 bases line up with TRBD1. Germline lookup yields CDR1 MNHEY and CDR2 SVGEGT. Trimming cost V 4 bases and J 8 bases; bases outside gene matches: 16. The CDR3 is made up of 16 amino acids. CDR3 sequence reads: CASSFANGQALGGYTF. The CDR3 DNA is TGTGCCAGCAGTTTTGCGAACGGACAGGCCTTGGGGGGCTACACCTTC.

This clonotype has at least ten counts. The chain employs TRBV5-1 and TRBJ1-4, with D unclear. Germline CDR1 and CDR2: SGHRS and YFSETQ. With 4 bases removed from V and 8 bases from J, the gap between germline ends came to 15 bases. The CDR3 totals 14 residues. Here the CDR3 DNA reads TGCGCCAGCAGCCTAGAGGGCGTACGGGAAAAACTGTTTTTT. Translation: CASSLEGVREKLFF.

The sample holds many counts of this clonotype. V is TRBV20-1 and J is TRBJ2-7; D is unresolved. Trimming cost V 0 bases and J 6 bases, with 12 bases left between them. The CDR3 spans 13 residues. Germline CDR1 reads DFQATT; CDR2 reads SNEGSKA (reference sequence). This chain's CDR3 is CSARETGSFEQYF. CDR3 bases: TGCAGTGCTAGAGAGACTGGCAGTTTCGAGCAGTACTTC.

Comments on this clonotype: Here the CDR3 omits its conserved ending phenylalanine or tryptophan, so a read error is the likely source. In DNA, the CDR3 is TGCAGTGCTAGAGGGCCGCTCTCCCTAGCGGGAGGACTCGGAGATACGCAGTATTAT. This codes for CSARGPLSLAGGLGDTQYY. The J gene is TRBJ2-3, the V gene TRBV20-1, with 11 bases identical to TRBD2. The CDR3 loop spans 19 amino acids. Unmatched junction bases numbered 17, after V lost 1 base and J lost 5 bases. Germline values: CDR1 DFQATT, CDR2 SNEGSKA (reference sequence).

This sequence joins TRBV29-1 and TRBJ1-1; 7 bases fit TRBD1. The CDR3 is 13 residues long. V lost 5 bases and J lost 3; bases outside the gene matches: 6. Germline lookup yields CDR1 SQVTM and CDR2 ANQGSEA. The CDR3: CSVRRGGDTEAFF. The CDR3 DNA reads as TGCAGCGTTCGCCGAGGGGGCGACACTGAAGCTTTCTTT.

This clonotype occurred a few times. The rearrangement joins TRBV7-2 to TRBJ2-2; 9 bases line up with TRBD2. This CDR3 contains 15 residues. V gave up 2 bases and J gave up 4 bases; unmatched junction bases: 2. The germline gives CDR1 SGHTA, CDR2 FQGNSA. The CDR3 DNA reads TGTGCCAGCAGCTTAAGTAGCGGGGGCACCGGGGAGCTGTTTTTT. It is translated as CASSLSSGGTGELFF.

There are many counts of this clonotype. The CDR3 coding sequence is TGTGCCAGCAGCTTATCCACTAGCACGAATGAGCAGTTCTTC. Its translation is CASSLSTSTNEQFF. This chain connects TRBV7-9 to TRBJ2-1; D is perhaps TRBD2 (6 bases). The CDR3 consists of 14 residues. Trimming removed 2 bases from V and 7 bases from J, with 12 bases in between. Germline V gives CDR1 SEHNR, CDR2 FQNEAQ (reference sequence). Combining the CDR3 with reference TRBV7-9 and TRBJ2-1 gives the whole variable domain DTGVSQNPRHKITKRGQNVTFRCDPISEHNRLYWYRQTLGQGPEFLTYFQNEAQLEKSRLLSDRFSAERPKGSFSTLEIQRTEQGDSAMYLCASSLSTSTNEQFFGPGTRLTVL.

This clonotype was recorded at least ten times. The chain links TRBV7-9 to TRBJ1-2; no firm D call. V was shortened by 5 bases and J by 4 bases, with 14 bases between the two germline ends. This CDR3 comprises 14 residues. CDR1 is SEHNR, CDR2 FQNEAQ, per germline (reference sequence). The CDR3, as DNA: TGTGCCAGCAGCACCACGCCCCGATTCTATGGCTACACCTTC. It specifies CASSTTPRFYGYTF.

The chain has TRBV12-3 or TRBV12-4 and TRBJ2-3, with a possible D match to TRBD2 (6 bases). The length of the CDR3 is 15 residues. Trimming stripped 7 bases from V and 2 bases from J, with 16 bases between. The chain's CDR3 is CASTRRGLNTDTQYF. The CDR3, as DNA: TGTGCCAGCACCAGGAGGGGTCTTAACACAGATACGCAGTATTTT.

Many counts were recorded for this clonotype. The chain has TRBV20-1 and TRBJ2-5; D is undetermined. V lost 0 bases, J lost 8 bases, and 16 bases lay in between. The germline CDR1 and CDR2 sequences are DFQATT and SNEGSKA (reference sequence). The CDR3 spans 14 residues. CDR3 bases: TGCAGTGCTAGAGATAATGGCGCGAGATCTACCCAGTACTTC. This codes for CSARDNGARSTQYF.

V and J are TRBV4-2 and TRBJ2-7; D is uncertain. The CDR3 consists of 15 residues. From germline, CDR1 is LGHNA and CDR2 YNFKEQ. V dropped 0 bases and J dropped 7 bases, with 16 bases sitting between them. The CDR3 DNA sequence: TGTGCCAGCAGCCAAGACTCCTCCTGGGATGGGGAGCAGTACTTC. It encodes CASSQDSSWDGEQYF.

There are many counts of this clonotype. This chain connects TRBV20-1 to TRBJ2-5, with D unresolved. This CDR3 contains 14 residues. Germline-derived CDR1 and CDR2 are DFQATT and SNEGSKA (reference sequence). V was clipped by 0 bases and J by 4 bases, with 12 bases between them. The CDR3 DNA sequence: TGCAGTGCTAGAGATCCGGCTATTGGAGAGACCCAGTACTTC. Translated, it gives CSARDPAIGETQYF.

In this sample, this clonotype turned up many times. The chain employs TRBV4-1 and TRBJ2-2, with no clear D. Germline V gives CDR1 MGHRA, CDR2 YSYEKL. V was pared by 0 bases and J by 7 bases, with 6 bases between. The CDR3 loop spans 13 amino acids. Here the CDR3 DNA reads TGCGCCAGCAGCCAAGATGGGATCGGGGAGCTGTTTTTT. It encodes CASSQDGIGELFF.

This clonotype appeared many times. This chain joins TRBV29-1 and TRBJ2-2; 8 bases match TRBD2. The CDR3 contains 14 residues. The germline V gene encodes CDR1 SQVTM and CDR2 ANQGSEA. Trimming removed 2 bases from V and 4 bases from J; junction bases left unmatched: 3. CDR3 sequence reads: CSVEPAGVTGELFF. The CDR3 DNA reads TGCAGCGTTGAACCAGCGGGAGTCACCGGGGAGCTGTTTTTT.

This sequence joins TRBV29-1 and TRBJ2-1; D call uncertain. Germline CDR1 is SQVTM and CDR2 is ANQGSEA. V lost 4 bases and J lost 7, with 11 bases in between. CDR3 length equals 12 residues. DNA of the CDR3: TGCAGCGTTGTGGGCCGCCGGAATGAGCAGTTCTTC. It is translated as CSVVGRRNEQFF.

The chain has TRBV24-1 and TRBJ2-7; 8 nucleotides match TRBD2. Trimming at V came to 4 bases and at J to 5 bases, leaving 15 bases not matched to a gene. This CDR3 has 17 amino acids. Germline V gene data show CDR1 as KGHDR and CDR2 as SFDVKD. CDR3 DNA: TGTGCCACCAGTGAAGGGTTTATCAGCGGGAGACCCCACGAGCAGTACTTC. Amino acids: CATSEGFISGRPHEQYF.

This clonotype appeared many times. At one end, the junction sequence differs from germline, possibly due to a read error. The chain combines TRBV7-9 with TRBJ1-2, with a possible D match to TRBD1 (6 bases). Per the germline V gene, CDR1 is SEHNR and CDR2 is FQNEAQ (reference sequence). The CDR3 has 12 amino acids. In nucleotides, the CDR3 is TGTGCCAGCACCTTAGGGGGGACCGGCTACACCTTC. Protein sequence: CASTLGGTGYTF. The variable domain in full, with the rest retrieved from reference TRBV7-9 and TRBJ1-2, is DTGVSQNPRHKITKRGQNVTFRCDPISEHNRLYWYRQTLGQGPEFLTYFQNEAQLEKSRLLSDRFSAERPKGSFSTLEIQRTEQGDSAMYLCASTLGGTGYTFGSGTRLTVV.

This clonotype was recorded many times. The CDR3 DNA follows: TGTGCCAGCAGCTGGGGAACCTACTCTGAAGCTTTCTTT. It specifies CASSWGTYSEAFF. The chain is built from TRBV12-3 or TRBV12-4 and TRBJ1-1, with D unresolved. V lost 6 bases, J lost 6 bases, and 14 bases lay in between. The CDR3 length is 13 residues.

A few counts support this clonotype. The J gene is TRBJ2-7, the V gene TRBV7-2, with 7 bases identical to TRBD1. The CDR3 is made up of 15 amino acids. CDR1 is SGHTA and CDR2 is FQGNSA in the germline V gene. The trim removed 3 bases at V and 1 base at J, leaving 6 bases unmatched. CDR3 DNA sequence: TGTGCCAGCAGCTTTAGTTGGGGACAGTCCTACGAGCAGTACTTC. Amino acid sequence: CASSFSWGQSYEQYF.

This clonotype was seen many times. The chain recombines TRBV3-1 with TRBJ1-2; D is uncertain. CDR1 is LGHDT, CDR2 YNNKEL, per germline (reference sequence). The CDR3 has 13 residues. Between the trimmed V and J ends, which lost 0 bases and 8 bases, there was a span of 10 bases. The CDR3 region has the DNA TGTGCCAGCAGCCAAGAGTCGGCAAGGGGCTACACCTTC. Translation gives CASSQESARGYTF. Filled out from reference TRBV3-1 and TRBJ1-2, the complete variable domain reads DTAVSQTPKYLVTQMGNDKSIKCEQNLGHDTMYWYKQDSKKFLKIMFSYNNKELIINETVPNRFSPKSPDKAHLNLHINSLELGDSAVYFCASSQESARGYTFGSGTRLTVV.

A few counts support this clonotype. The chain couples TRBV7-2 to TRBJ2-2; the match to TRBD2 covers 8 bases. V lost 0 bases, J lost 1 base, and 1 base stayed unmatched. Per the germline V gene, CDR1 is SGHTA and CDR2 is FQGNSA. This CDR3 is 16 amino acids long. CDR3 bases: TGTGCCAGCAGCTTAGCCAGCGGGGGGAACACCGGGGAGCTGTTTTTT. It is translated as CASSLASGGNTGELFF.

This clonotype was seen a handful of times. CDR3 DNA: TGTGCCAGCAGTTGGGACAGGGGGTCTAGGGAGCAGTACTTC. Translated, it gives CASSWDRGSREQYF. This chain links TRBV27 with TRBJ2-7; 11 positions agree with TRBD1. The CDR3 length is 14 residues. The junction had 6 bases not matched to a gene; V was cut back by 4 bases and J by 7 bases. CDR1 is MNHEY, CDR2 SMNVEV, per germline (reference sequence).

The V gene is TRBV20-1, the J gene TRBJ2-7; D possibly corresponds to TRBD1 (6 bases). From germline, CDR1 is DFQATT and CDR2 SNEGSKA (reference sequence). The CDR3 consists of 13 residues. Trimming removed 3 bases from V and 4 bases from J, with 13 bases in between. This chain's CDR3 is CSASKGDGYEQYF. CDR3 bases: TGCAGTGCTAGCAAGGGGGACGGTTACGAGCAGTACTTC.

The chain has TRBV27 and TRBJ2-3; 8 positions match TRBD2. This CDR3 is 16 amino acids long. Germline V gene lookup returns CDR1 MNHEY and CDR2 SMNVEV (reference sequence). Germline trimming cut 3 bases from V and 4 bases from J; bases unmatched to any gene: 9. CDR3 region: CASSLVAGSGPDTQYF. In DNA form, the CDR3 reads TGTGCCAGCAGTTTGGTAGCGGGGAGTGGCCCAGATACGCAGTATTTT.

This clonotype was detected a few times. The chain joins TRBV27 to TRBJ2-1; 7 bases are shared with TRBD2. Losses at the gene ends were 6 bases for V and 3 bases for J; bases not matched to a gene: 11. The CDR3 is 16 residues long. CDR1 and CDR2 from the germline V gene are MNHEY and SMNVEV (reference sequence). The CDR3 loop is CASSGRSGALYNEQFF. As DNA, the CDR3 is TGTGCCAGCAGCGGACGAAGCGGGGCCCTCTACAATGAGCAGTTCTTC.

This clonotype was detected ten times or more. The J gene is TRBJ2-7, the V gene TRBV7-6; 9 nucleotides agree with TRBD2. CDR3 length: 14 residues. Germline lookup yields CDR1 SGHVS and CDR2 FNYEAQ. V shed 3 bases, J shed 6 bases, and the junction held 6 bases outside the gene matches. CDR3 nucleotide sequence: TGTGCCAGCAGCTTGAGTAGCGGGAGTTCCGAGCAGTACTTC. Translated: CASSLSSGSSEQYF.

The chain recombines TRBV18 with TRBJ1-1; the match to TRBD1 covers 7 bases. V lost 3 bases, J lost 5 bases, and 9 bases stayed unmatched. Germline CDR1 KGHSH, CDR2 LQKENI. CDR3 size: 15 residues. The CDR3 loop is CASSPTGGRGTEAFF. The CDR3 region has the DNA TGTGCCAGCTCACCTACCGGGGGCAGGGGGACTGAAGCTTTCTTT. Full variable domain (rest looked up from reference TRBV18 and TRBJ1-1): NAGVMQNPRHLVRRRGQEARLRCSPMKGHSHVYWYRQLPEEGLKFMVYLQKENIIDESGMPKERFSAEFPKEGPSILRIQQVVRGDSAAYFCASSPTGGRGTEAFFGQGTRLTVV.

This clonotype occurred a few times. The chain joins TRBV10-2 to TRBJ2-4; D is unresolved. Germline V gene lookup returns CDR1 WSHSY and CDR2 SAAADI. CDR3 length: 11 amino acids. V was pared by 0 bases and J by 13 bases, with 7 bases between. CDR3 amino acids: CASSESAEQYF. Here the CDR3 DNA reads TGCGCCAGCAGTGAGTCGGCAGAACAGTACTTC.

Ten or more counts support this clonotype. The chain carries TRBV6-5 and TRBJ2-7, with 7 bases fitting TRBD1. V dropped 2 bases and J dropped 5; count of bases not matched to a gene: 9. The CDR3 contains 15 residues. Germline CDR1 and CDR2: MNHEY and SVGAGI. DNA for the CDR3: TGTGCCAGCAGTTACGGAACAGGGGTCATCGACGAGCAGTACTTC. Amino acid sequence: CASSYGTGVIDEQYF.

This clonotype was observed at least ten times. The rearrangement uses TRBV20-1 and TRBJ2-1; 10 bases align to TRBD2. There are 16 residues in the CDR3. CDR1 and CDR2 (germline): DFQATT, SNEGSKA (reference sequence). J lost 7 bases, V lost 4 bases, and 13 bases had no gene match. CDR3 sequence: CSAIPQREGLRNEQFF. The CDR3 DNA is TGCAGTGCTATCCCCCAGCGGGAGGGCCTAAGGAATGAGCAGTTCTTC.

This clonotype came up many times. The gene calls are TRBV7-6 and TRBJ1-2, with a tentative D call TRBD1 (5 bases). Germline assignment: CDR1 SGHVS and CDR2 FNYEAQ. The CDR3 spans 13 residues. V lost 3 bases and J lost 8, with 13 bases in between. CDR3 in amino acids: CASSFSGMRGYTF. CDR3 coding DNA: TGTGCCAGCAGCTTCTCAGGGATGAGAGGCTACACCTTC. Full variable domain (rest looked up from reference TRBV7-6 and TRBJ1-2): GAGVSQSPRYKVTKRGQDVALRCDPISGHVSLYWYRQALGQGPEFLTYFNYEAQQDKSGLPNDRFSAERPEGSISTLTIQRTEQRDSAMYRCASSFSGMRGYTFGSGTRLTVV.

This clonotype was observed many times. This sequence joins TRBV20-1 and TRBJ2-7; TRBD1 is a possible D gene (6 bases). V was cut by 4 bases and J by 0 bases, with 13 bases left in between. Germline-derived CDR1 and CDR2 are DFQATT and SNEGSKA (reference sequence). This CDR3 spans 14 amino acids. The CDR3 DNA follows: TGCAGTGCTAAATACAGGGTTAGCTCCTACGAGCAGTACTTC. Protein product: CSAKYRVSSYEQYF.